This T cell receptor (beta chain) was sequenced for a study of control samples from healthy donors and cancer patients. This CDR3 is built from 16 residues. CDR1 is ENHRY, CDR2 SYGVKD, per germline. Unmatched junction bases numbered 15, after V lost 10 bases and J lost 5 bases. TCRdb's copy holds only in-frame clones and misses some; the assay was immunoSEQ multiplex PCR. The profile shows some 160,000 clones, 94% of them singletons. The genes are TRBV10-3 and TRBJ1-4, with 8 bases lining up with TRBD1. This receptor was taken from a woman aged 40 to 55 in good health. The specimen sequenced was blood. CDR3 residues: CATADGQGRGNEKLFF. The CDR3 DNA reads TGTGCCACCGCGGACGGACAGGGCCGGGGGAATGAAAAACTGTTTTTT.